This passage covers 27 T cell receptor beta chains from one sample sequenced in a study of T cell repertoires in cytomegalovirus infection. One entry per CDR3 protein, called by TCRdb with MiXCR from the reads. The sample has 510,000 or so distinct CDR3 sequences, about 26% seen once. Material for sequencing was PBMCs. Receptors were obtained from a human donor in good health (CMV status not recorded). Some clones in this sample may be carry-over from other donors' samples.

The chain is built from TRBV2 and TRBJ1-4, with unresolved D. The V gene lost 7 bases and the J gene lost 0 bases, with 18 bases spanning the gap. Germline CDR1 and CDR2: SNHLY and FYNNEI. This CDR3 spans 17 amino acids. Here the CDR3 DNA reads TGTGCCAGCATCAACCGCGGAGCTTCTGCAACTAATGAAAAACTGTTTTTT. Translating gives CASINRGASATNEKLFF.

The chain employs TRBV9 and TRBJ2-2; D is undetermined. V lost 0 bases and J lost 6, with 15 bases in between. Germline V gives CDR1 SGDLS, CDR2 YYNGEE. The CDR3 is 16 residues long. The chain's CDR3 is CASSVEHSGFSGELFF. CDR3 DNA: TGTGCCAGCAGCGTAGAGCACTCCGGGTTCTCCGGGGAGCTGTTTTTT.

This clonotype was detected a few times. V is TRBV29-1 and J is TRBJ1-1; D remains unclear. There are 11 residues in the CDR3. Germline V CDR1 and CDR2: SQVTM, ANQGSEA. V lost 6 bases and J lost 4, with 9 bases in between. The CDR3 nucleotides are TGCAGCGTGGCGGTGAGCACTGAAGCTTTCTTT. Amino acids: CSVAVSTEAFF.

This clonotype appeared many times. V is TRBV7-2 and J is TRBJ1-2; 7 nucleotides line up with TRBD1. The CDR3 sequence is 14 residues long. Per germline, CDR1 SGHTA and CDR2 FQGNSA. Trimming at V came to 4 bases and at J to 6 bases, leaving 8 bases not matched to a gene. In nucleotides, the CDR3 is TGTGCCAGCAGCTCCTCAACAGGGGAGCATGGCTACACCTTC. It specifies CASSSSTGEHGYTF.

V usage is TRBV10-2 and J usage is TRBJ2-2; weak D call: TRBD2 (6 bases). The CDR3 is made up of 16 amino acids. CDR1 and CDR2 (germline): WSHSY, SAAADI. V gave up 4 bases and J gave up 0 bases, with 12 bases separating them. This CDR3 reads CASSVVRGTNTGELFF. CDR3 DNA: TGCGCCAGCAGTGTTGTTCGGGGGACGAACACCGGGGAGCTGTTTTTT.

About this clonotype itself: The junction and the germline gene differ at one end; a read error may be behind it. CDR3 region: CATSDRERDPRIF. The CDR3 DNA reads TGTGCCACCAGTGACCGTGAGAGGGACCCCAGGATCTTC. The chain combines TRBV24-1 with TRBJ2-1; D is perhaps TRBD1 or TRBD2 (5 bases each). CDR3 length: 13 residues. Germline V lookup: CDR1 KGHDR, CDR2 SFDVKD.

This clonotype was seen only a few times. V gene TRBV20-1 combines with J gene TRBJ2-7; 10 nucleotides line up with TRBD2. The CDR3 loop spans 15 amino acids. CDR1 and CDR2 (germline): DFQATT, SNEGSKA (reference sequence). Trimming removed 3 bases from V and 4 bases from J; junction bases left unmatched: 9. The CDR3 sequence is CSARAIQAGGYEQYF. The CDR3 DNA sequence: TGCAGTGCTAGGGCCATTCAAGCGGGAGGGTACGAGCAGTACTTC.

The chain uses TRBV12-3 or TRBV12-4 and TRBJ2-5; D is ambiguous. V was pared by 6 bases and J by 1 base, with 9 bases between. The CDR3 sequence is 13 residues long. CDR3 bases: TGTGCCAGCAGCTCTCGCCCCCAAGAGACCCAGTACTTC. Translated, it gives CASSSRPQETQYF.

The gene calls are TRBV20-1 and TRBJ2-5; TRBD1 is a possible D gene (6 bases). Trimming left V 0 bases short and J 4 bases short, with 12 bases between. Germline V gene sequence: CDR1 DFQATT, CDR2 SNEGSKA (reference sequence). CDR3 size: 14 residues. The CDR3: CSARDWQGRETQYF. The CDR3 DNA follows: TGCAGTGCTAGAGATTGGCAGGGGCGAGAGACCCAGTACTTC.

This clonotype was observed at least ten times. This chain links TRBV7-2 with TRBJ2-1; TRBD2 agrees at 14 bases. The CDR3 totals 19 residues. Trimming at V came to 2 bases and at J to 4 bases, leaving 10 bases not matched to a gene. Per the germline V gene, CDR1 is SGHTA and CDR2 is FQGNSA. The CDR3 sequence: CASSLRPGTSGSQYNEQFF. The DNA for the CDR3 is TGTGCCAGCAGCTTAAGGCCCGGGACTAGCGGGAGTCAATACAATGAGCAGTTCTTC.

This clonotype was seen repeatedly, ten times or more. The V call is TRBV7-2, the J call TRBJ1-2; D perhaps matches TRBD1 (5 bases). Germline CDR1 and CDR2: SGHTA and FQGNSA. The CDR3 runs 14 residues. V shed 1 base and J shed 4 bases, with 10 bases lying between them. The CDR3 spells CASSLVEGTYGYTF. As DNA, the CDR3 is TGTGCCAGCAGCTTAGTTGAGGGGACCTATGGCTACACCTTC.

The chain links TRBV19 to TRBJ1-5, with D unclear. CDR3 size: 13 residues. Trimming stripped 3 bases from V and 4 bases from J, with 7 bases between. The germline V gene encodes CDR1 LNHDA and CDR2 SQIVND (reference sequence). This CDR3 is CASSIKSNQPQHF. CDR3 coding DNA: TGTGCCAGTAGTATTAAATCTAATCAGCCCCAGCATTTT. Full variable domain (remainder filled in from reference TRBV19 and TRBJ1-5): DGGITQSPKYLFRKEGQNVTLSCEQNLNHDAMYWYRQDPGQGLRLIYYSQIVNDFQKGDIAEGYSVSREKKESFPLTVTSAQKNPTAFYLCASSIKSNQPQHFGDGTRLSIL.

The V and J genes are TRBV7-2 and TRBJ2-1; the D gene is possibly TRBD1 (6 bases). Germline CDR1 reads SGHTA; CDR2 reads FQGNSA. This CDR3 contains 17 residues. V dropped 2 bases and J dropped 0 bases, with 14 bases sitting between them. The CDR3 reads CASSLNVADSSYNEQFF. Written as DNA, the CDR3 is TGTGCCAGCAGCTTAAACGTGGCGGACAGCTCCTACAATGAGCAGTTCTTC.

In the case of this clonotype: Mismatch with germline at one junction end may stem from a read error. The chain has TRBV5-1 and TRBJ2-5; D possibly corresponds to TRBD1 (5 bases). CDR1 is SGHRS and CDR2 is YFSETQ in the germline V gene. This CDR3 spans 16 amino acids. CDR3 in DNA: TGCGCCAGCAGATTGGGTCGGACACCGTACCAAGAGACCCAGTACTTC. Its protein is CASRLGRTPYQETQYF.

This clonotype was seen only a few times. V gene TRBV12-3 or TRBV12-4 combines with J gene TRBJ1-2, with 7 bases identical to TRBD1. The V and J ends lost 4 bases and 6 bases, in that order; junction bases with no gene match: 8. CDR3 length: 14 amino acids. The CDR3 nucleotides read TGTGCCAGCAGTTCCCGACAGGGACAGAATGGCTACACCTTC. This encodes CASSSRQGQNGYTF.

The V call is TRBV5-5, the J call TRBJ1-2; D is possibly TRBD1 (6 bases). Germline V gene data show CDR1 as SGHKS and CDR2 as YYEKEE (reference sequence). The CDR3 totals 14 residues. Trimming pared 0 bases from V and 4 bases from J, leaving 10 bases between. CDR3 amino acids: CASSLGTVSYGYTF. The CDR3 bases are TGTGCCAGCAGCTTGGGGACAGTGAGCTATGGCTACACCTTC.

The chain is built from TRBV6-2 or TRBV6-3 and TRBJ2-4, with D possibly called TRBD1 or TRBD2 (5 bases each). V lost 2 bases to trimming and J lost 8 bases, with 19 bases between them. Per germline, CDR1 MNHEY and CDR2 SVGEGT. This CDR3 is 16 amino acids long. CDR3 loop: CASSYQRGTVRYIQYF. CDR3 bases: TGTGCCAGCAGTTACCAGAGGGGAACCGTTAGGTACATTCAGTACTTC.

The chain employs TRBV11-2 and TRBJ2-7, with D possibly matching TRBD2 (6 bases). Germline V CDR1 and CDR2: SGHAT, FQNNGV. Trimming stripped 5 bases from V and 6 bases from J, with 14 bases between. This CDR3 is built from 13 residues. The CDR3 sequence: CASSVTGTCEQYF. The CDR3 DNA is TGTGCCAGCAGCGTGACCGGGACTTGCGAGCAGTACTTC.

V usage is TRBV11-2 and J usage is TRBJ2-5; TRBD2 matches 10 bases. The junction had 5 bases not matched to a gene; V was cut back by 2 bases and J by 5 bases. Per germline, CDR1 SGHAT and CDR2 FQNNGV. The CDR3 runs 15 residues. This chain's CDR3 is CASSLPSGRFETQYF. CDR3 in DNA: TGTGCCAGCAGCTTACCTAGCGGGAGATTTGAGACCCAGTACTTC.

This chain links TRBV29-1 with TRBJ2-1; unclear D gene. CDR3 length equals 13 residues. CDR1 and CDR2 (germline): SQVTM, ANQGSEA. Deletions cut 6 bases from V and 6 bases from J, with 15 bases between. CDR3 sequence: CSVAVSIGNEQFF. The CDR3 nucleotides are TGCAGCGTCGCCGTCTCGATCGGCAATGAGCAGTTCTTC.

The rearrangement links TRBV10-3 to TRBJ2-5, with 9 bases fitting TRBD1. The CDR3 is made up of 17 amino acids. The germline CDR1 and CDR2 sequences are ENHRY and SYGVKD. J was trimmed by 5 bases and V by 6 bases; bases with no gene match: 16. CDR3: CAIRSGDRVSPGETQYF. CDR3 nucleotides: TGTGCCATCAGAAGCGGGGACAGGGTCTCTCCCGGGGAGACCCAGTACTTC.

This clonotype was seen a handful of times. This chain connects TRBV19 to TRBJ2-1; 9 bases are a match to TRBD2. The CDR3 length is 18 residues. With 2 bases clipped from V and 0 bases from J, the junction kept 8 bases outside the gene matches. Germline V gene data show CDR1 as LNHDA and CDR2 as SQIVND (reference sequence). CDR3 protein: CASSISLAGRSSYNEQFF. CDR3 bases: TGTGCCAGTAGTATATCACTAGCGGGTAGGAGCTCCTACAATGAGCAGTTCTTC.

This chain links TRBV7-3 with TRBJ2-2, with 7 bases matching TRBD2. CDR3 length: 15 amino acids. The junction had 10 bases not matched to a gene; V was cut back by 5 bases and J by 7 bases. CDR1 and CDR2 (germline): SGHTA, FQGTGA. The CDR3 is CASSPGREFLGELFF. CDR3 coding DNA: TGTGCCAGCAGCCCGGGGCGGGAGTTCCTCGGGGAGCTGTTTTTT.

The gene calls are TRBV15 and TRBJ2-1, with D unresolved. Germline V CDR1 and CDR2: LNHNV, YYDKDF (reference sequence). Trimming removed 2 bases at V and 6 bases at J, with 14 bases between. The CDR3 contains 15 residues. Here the CDR3 reads CATSRQSQKGNEQFF. The DNA for the CDR3 is TGTGCCACCAGCAGACAGTCCCAAAAAGGCAATGAGCAGTTCTTC.

There are many counts of this clonotype. CDR3 coding DNA: TGTGCCAGCAGCTCAGGACAGAGCACTGAAGCTTTCTTT. This sequence encodes CASSSGQSTEAFF. This chain links TRBV7-2 with TRBJ1-1, with TRBD1 as a possible D gene (6 bases). The V gene lost 4 bases and the J gene lost 4 bases, with 10 bases spanning the gap. This CDR3 contains 13 residues. Germline values: CDR1 SGHTA, CDR2 FQGNSA.

This clonotype was detected once. V and J are TRBV6-2 or TRBV6-3 and TRBJ1-5; a weak D match, TRBD1 (6 bases). CDR1 and CDR2 from the germline V gene are MNHEY and SVGEGT. This CDR3 region has 14 residues. Trimming cost V 8 bases and J 2 bases, with 13 bases left between them. The CDR3 region is CASGGQAGNQPQHF. The CDR3 bases are TGTGCCAGCGGGGGACAAGCGGGCAATCAGCCCCAGCATTTT.

The rearrangement links TRBV7-4 to TRBJ2-7, with D hard to call. V was trimmed by 2 bases and J by 3 bases, leaving 14 bases between them. The CDR3 loop spans 15 amino acids. Germline V gene lookup returns CDR1 SGHVT and CDR2 SQSDAQ. CDR3 region: CASSLQRFGGYEQYV. The CDR3, as DNA: TGTGCCAGCAGCTTACAACGTTTCGGTGGCTACGAGCAGTACGTC.